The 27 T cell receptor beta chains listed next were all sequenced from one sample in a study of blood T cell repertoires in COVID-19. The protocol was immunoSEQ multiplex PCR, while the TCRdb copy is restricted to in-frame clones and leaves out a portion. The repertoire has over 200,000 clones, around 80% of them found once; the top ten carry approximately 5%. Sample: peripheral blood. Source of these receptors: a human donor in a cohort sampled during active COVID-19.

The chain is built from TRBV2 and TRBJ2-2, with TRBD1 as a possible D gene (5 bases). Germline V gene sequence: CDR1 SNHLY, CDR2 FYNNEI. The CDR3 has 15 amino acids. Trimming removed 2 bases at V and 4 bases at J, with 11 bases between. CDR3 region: CASSEQGWGTGELFF. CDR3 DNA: TGTGCCAGCAGTGAACAGGGATGGGGCACCGGGGAGCTGTTTTTT.

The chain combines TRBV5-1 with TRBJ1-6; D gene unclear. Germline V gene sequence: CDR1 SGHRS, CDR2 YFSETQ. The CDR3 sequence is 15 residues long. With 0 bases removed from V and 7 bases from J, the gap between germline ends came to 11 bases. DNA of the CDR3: TGCGCCAGCAGCTTGGCCACTCGTATGAATTCACCCCTCCACTTT. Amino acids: CASSLATRMNSPLHF.

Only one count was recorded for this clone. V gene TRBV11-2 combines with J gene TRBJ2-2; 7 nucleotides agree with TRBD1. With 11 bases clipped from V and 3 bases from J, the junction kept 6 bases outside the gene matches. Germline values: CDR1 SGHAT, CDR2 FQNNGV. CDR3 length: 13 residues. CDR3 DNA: TGTGCCCTCCAGGGGGTGGACACCGGGGAGCTGTTTTTT. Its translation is CALQGVDTGELFF.

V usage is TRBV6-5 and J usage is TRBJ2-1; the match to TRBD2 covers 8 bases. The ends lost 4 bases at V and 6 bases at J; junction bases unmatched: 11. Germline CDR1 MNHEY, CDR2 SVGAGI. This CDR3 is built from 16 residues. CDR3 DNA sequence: TGTGCCAGCAGTTTCTACGCTAGCGGGTATCTCAATGAGCAGTTCTTC. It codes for CASSFYASGYLNEQFF.

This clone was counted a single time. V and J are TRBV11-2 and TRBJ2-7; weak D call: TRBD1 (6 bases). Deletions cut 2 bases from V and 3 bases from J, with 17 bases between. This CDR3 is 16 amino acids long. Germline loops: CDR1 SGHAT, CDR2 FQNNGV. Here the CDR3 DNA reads TGTGCCAGCAGCTTATACGGGGCAGGGGATAACTACGAGCAGTACTTC. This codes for CASSLYGAGDNYEQYF.

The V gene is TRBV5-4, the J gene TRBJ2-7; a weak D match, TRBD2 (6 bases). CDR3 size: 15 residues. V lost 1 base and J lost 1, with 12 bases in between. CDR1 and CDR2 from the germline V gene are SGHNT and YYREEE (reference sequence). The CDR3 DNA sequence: TGTGCCAGCAGCTTGTTCGGAGGAGGGTCCTACGAGCAGTACTTC. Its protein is CASSLFGGGSYEQYF.

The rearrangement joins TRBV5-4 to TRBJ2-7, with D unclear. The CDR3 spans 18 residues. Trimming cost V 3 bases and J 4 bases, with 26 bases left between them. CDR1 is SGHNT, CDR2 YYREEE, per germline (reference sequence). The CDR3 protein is CASSSSHSRIPVLYEQYF. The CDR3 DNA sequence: TGTGCCAGCAGCTCGTCACATTCCCGGATTCCCGTACTATACGAGCAGTACTTC.

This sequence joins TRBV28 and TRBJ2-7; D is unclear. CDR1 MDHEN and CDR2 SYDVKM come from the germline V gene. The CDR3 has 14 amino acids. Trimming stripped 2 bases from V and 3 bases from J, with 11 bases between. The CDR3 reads CASSLARNIYEQYF. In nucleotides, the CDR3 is TGTGCCAGCAGTTTAGCCAGGAACATCTACGAGCAGTACTTC.

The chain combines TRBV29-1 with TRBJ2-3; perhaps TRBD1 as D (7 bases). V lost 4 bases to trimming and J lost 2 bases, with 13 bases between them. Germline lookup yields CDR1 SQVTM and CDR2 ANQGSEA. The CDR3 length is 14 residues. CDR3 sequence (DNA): TGCAGCGTTGCGGGGGACAGACTCACAGATACGCAGTATTTT. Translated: CSVAGDRLTDTQYF.

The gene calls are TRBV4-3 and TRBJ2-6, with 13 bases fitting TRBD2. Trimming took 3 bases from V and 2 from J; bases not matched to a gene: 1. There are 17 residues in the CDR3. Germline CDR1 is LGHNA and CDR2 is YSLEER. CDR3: CASSHGLAGAGANVLTF. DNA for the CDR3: TGCGCCAGCAGCCATGGACTAGCGGGAGCTGGGGCCAACGTCCTGACTTTC.

The CDR3 is CASSTRLAREQFF. The CDR3 DNA sequence: TGTGCCAGCAGTACCCGACTAGCGCGTGAGCAGTTCTTC. This chain links TRBV6-5 with TRBJ2-1, with TRBD2 matching 8 bases. The CDR3 loop spans 13 amino acids. Germline-derived CDR1 and CDR2 are MNHEY and SVGAGI. Trimming took 5 bases from V and 9 from J; bases not matched to a gene: 6.

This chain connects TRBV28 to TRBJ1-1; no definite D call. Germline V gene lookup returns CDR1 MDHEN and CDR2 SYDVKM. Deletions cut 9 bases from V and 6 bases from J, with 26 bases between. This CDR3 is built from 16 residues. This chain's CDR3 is CASLFRAPSPRAEAFF. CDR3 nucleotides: TGTGCCAGTCTCTTCCGGGCCCCTTCCCCGAGGGCTGAAGCTTTCTTT.

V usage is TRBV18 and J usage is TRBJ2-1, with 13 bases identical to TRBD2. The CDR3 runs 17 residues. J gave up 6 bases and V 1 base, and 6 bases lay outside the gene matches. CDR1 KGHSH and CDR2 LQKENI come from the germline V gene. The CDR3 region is CASSPLTSGRGFNEQFF. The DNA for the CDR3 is TGTGCCAGCTCACCACTAACTAGCGGGAGGGGCTTCAATGAGCAGTTCTTC.

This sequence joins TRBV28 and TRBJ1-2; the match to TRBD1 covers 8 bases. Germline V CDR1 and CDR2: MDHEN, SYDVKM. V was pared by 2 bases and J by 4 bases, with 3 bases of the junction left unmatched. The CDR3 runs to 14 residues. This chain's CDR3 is CASSLNRGVYGYTF. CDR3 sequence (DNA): TGTGCCAGCAGTTTAAACAGGGGGGTCTATGGCTACACCTTC.

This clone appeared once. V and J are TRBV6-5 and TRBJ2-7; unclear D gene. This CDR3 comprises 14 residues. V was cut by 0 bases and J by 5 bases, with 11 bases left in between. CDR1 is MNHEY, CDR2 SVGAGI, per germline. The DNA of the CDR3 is TGTGCCAGCAGTTACTCTACGGGTCTCGACGAGCAGTACTTC. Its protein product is CASSYSTGLDEQYF.

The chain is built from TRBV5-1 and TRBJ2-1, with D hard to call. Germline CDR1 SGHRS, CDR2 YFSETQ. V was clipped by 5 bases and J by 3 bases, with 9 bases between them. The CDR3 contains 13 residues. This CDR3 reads CASRALDYNEQFF. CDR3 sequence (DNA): TGCGCCAGCAGAGCCTTAGACTACAATGAGCAGTTCTTC.

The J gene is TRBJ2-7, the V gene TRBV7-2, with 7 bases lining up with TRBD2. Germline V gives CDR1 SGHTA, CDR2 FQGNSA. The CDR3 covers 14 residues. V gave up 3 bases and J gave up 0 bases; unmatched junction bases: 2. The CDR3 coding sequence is TGTGCCAGCAGCTTCACTAGCGTCTCCTACGAGCAGTACTTC. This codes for CASSFTSVSYEQYF.

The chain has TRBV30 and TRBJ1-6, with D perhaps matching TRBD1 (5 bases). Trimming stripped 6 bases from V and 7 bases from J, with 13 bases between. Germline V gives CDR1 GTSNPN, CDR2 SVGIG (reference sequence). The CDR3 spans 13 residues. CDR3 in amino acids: CACTKGWNSPLHF. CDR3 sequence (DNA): TGTGCCTGCACAAAGGGGTGGAATTCACCCCTCCACTTT.

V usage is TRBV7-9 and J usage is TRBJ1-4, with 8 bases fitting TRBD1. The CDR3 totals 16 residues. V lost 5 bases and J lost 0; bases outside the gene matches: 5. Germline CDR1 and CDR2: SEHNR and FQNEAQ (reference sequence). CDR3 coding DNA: TGTGCCAGCAGCCAGGGGGCGTCAGCAACTAATGAAAAACTGTTTTTT. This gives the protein CASSQGASATNEKLFF.

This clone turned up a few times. CDR3 amino acids: CASSLKGYGYTF. The CDR3, as DNA: TGTGCCAGCAGTTTAAAGGGGTATGGCTACACCTTC. The rearrangement joins TRBV27 to TRBJ1-2; TRBD1 might be the D (5 bases). V lost 2 bases to trimming and J lost 5 bases, with 6 bases between them. This CDR3 region has 12 residues. Looked up from germline, CDR1 is MNHEY and CDR2 is SMNVEV (reference sequence).

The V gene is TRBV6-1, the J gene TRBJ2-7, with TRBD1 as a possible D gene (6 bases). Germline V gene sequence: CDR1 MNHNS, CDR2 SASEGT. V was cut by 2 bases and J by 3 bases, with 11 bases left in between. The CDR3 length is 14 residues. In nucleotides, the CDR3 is TGTGCCAGCAGTGAATTGATAGGGGGCTACGAGCAGTACTTC. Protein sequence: CASSELIGGYEQYF.

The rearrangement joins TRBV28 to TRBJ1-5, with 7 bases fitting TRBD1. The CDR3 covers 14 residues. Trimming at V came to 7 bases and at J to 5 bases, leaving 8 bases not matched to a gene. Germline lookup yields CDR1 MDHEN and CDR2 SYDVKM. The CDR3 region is CASIITGVDQPQHF. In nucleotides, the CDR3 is TGTGCCAGCATCATAACAGGGGTAGATCAGCCCCAGCATTTT. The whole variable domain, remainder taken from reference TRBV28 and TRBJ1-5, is DVKVTQSSRYLVKRTGEKVFLECVQDMDHENMFWYRQDPGLGLRLIYFSYDVKMKEKGDIPEGYSVSREKKERFSLILESASTNQTSMYLCASIITGVDQPQHFGDGTRLSIL.

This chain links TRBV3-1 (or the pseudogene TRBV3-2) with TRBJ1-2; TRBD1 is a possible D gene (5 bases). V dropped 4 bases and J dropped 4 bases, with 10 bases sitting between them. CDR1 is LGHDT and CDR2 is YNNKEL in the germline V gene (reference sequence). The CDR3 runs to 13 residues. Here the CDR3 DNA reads TGTGCCAGCAGCCTTCCCCAGGGCTATGGCTACACCTTC. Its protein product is CASSLPQGYGYTF.

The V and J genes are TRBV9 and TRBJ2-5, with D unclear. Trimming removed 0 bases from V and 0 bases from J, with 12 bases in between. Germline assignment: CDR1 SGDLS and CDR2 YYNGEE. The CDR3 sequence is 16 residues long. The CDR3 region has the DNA TGTGCCAGCAGCGTAGGAGCGTACGGTTACCAAGAGACCCAGTACTTC. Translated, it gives CASSVGAYGYQETQYF.

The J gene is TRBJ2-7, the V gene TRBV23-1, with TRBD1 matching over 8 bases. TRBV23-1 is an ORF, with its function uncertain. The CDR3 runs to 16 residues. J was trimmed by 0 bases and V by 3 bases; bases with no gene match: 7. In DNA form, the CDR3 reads TGCGCCAGCAGTCATACAGGACAGGGCCTCTCCTACGAGCAGTACTTC. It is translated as CASSHTGQGLSYEQYF.

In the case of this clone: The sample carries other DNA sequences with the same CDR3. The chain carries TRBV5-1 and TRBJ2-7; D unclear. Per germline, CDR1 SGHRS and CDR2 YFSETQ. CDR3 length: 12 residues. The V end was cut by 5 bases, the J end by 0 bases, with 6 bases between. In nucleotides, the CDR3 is TGCGCCAGCAGTTACAACTCCTACGAGCAGTACTTC. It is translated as CASSYNSYEQYF.

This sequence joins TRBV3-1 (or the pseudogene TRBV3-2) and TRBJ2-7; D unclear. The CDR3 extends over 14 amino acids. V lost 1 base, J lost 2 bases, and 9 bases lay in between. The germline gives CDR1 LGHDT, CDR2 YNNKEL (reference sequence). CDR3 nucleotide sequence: TGTGCCAGCAGCCAAGGCATATACACCTACGAGCAGTACTTC. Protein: CASSQGIYTYEQYF.